This TCR beta chain was retrieved from a study of patients and donors after allogeneic stem cell transplantation. TCRdb re-called the RT-PCR reads with MiXCR, one entry per CDR3 protein. The sample consists of fewer than 500,000 distinct CDR3 sequences, 16% of them appearing once. Trimming left V 3 bases short and J 7 bases short, with 15 bases between. The CDR3 is 15 residues long. The germline CDR1 and CDR2 sequences are LGHNA and YNFKEQ. The source of this sequence is a human donor who was either an allogeneic HSCT recipient or a stem cell or donor lymphocyte infusion donor (not recorded which). It is not recorded whose cells these are; they may come from a transplant donor. Sequencing was done on a sample of blood, either unsorted or a sorted T cell fraction (not recorded which). The V call is TRBV4-2, the J call TRBJ2-2, with D unresolved. Here the CDR3 reads CASSQEPLTDGELFF. The CDR3 nucleotides are TGTGCCAGCAGCCAGGAGCCCCTAACCGACGGGGAGCTGTTTTTT.